One TCR beta chain is described in this entry. Its antigen is currently not known. The sample holds no much larger clone one base away, and base qualities are not on file. The CDR3 numbers 14 residues from cysteine through phenylalanine. The sequence is cut down to CDR3 DNA, 42 bases in frame from base 1. The CDR1 and CDR2 encoded by the germline V gene (reference sequence) are LNHDA and SQIVND. The junction carries 12 bases between V and J, which are trimmed by 4 bases and 5 bases respectively. This entry belongs to a study of cytomegalovirus exposure and HLA in healthy donors (dated by TCRdb to the late 2010s). The study in broad terms: In an earlier analysis of approximately 640 of the donors, 276 Gb of sequence data and 117 million unique TCR beta sequences from about 179 million T cells were reported. HLA typing included class I and class II loci at four-digit resolution. The number of typed donors differed by locus: roughly 629-640 for A, B, C, DRB1 and DQB1; approximately 530 for DQA1; 606 for DPA1; and some 450 for DPB1. In a later genetic analysis, genome-wide SNP genotypes for about three fifths of the roughly 670 donors were used, and that subset was treated as a discovery cohort. High-throughput TCR immunosequencing, statistical association of individual TCRs with disease status, and machine learning were combined to predict cytomegalovirus infection status. Roughly 300 gigabases of sequencing data and around 80 million unique TCR sequences made up an early release that covered over 550 HLA-typed donors. Donor age, sex, ethnicity and CMV serostatus were compiled together with the repertoire data. In a later analysis, previously published TCR beta repertoires from several hundred donors were re-analyzed and high-resolution HLA genotyping was added so that TCR occurrence patterns could be studied. In addition to the first cohort of 500 to 850 subjects, a separate validation cohort of 120 different subjects was used. The study aimed to test whether signatures of past pathogen exposure could be identified by cataloging public T cell receptors. The study used immunosequencing to profile the T cell repertoires of several hundred subjects and linked those repertoires to cytomegalovirus serostatus. Of the 398 genotyped donors, more than 75% were placed in the genetic ancestry cluster associated with self-reported Caucasian donors. Among 300 to 500 genotyped donors of the cohort, an average of approximately 240,000 unique TCR beta nucleotide sequences was sequenced per donor, of which about 19% were non-productive. In an earlier analysis of more than 550 of the donors, high-throughput TCR beta sequencing was used to judge whether each TCR beta V gene segment behaved as functional or pseudogenic. Roughly 5 DR-DQ haplotypes were handled as single units for association and clustering because linkage in the cohort was strong. The later analysis used no new phenotypic data to find candidate immune exposures, relying instead on TCR beta sequences and their occurrence across donors. All discovery cohort repertoires had been generated using a single sequencing platform. Overall study outcomes, separate from this receptor: The authors suggested that the approach could potentially be generalized to other disease states and immunological phenotypes. V-gene and J-gene trimming of TCR beta chains was associated with a missense DCLRE1C variant in a later genetic analysis, and the association was replicated in an independent cohort. Presence/absence analyses assumed roughly uniform sequencing depth across donors, an assumption that may not hold. According to a later analysis, parvovirus B19, influenza, CMV and Epstein-Barr virus appeared linked to several top co-occurrence clusters. Assigning TCR associations to individual alleles was difficult when HLA alleles, especially DR and DQ, strongly co-occurred. A total of 164 TCR beta chains were listed by the study as associated with cytomegalovirus. The cohort was sequenced for TCR beta chains only, and without alpha or paired-chain data the features that could be detected were limited. For the cohort, immune exposure information was limited to CMV serostatus. The classifier was reported to diagnose cytomegalovirus status with high specificity and sensitivity in both the original cohort and the validation cohort. Most CMV-associated TCR beta chains appeared to be HLA-restricted in a later analysis, and the HLA associations seemed to be driven largely by CMV exposure. Correlated functional status among segregating V segments might be attributable to linkage disequilibrium, but an unknown experimental factor could not be ruled out. Across donors, most TCR sequences were observed very rarely, whereas some public TCRs were present in many individuals. A later analysis associated 17,000 or so TCR beta sequences with specific HLA alleles at a false discovery rate of 0.05. Some IMGT-functional V segments, including TRBV6-2 and TRBV6-3, could not be told apart with the 87-base-pair reads, so those segments were excluded. In an earlier analysis of some 640 of the donors, most TCR beta V segments were observed in productive rearrangements about 87% or about 30% of the time, broadly matching IMGT annotations. A further reported finding was that TCR beta sequences accurately predicted the HLA-A and HLA-B alleles for most subjects in the first cohort. In a later analysis, TCR association rates were found to vary across HLA loci, with the most associated TCRs seen for DRB1 alleles and the fewest for HLA-C alleles. In vitro tests confirmed that a few of the cytomegalovirus-associated TCR beta chains recognize cytomegalovirus antigens. HLA typing was unavailable for some donors at each locus, so association tests used only the typed subset. In a later analysis, HLA-associated TCR beta chains showed more clonal expansion and lower generation probabilities than non-associated chains that were equally common. Compared with the approximately 700-donor mean, donors in an Asian-associated ancestry cluster had fewer N-insertions in productive TCRs, according to a later genetic analysis. Some 16 rarely observed V segments, including chromosome 9 orphons, were excluded from the earlier analysis of several hundred of the donors because counts were too low. A cluster of highly shared sequence variants was judged likely to represent a technical artifact of the sequencing pipeline.

Libraries were constructed by the immunoSEQ multiplex PCR assay. The multiplex PCR relied on a mix of 60 forward primers for TCR Vbeta segments and 13 reverse primers for TCR Jbeta segments. A multiplex PCR assay on genomic DNA amplified the CDR3 region of rearranged TCR beta genes. The amplified TCR beta libraries were sequenced on the Illumina HiSeq System as 87-base-pair reads. The authors' analysis ran thus. A later analysis counted around 72 million unique TCR beta chains across the 550 to 700 repertoires, and approximately 11 million of these chains were shared by at least two donors. Raw reads were error-corrected and collapsed into unique sequences with a nearest-neighbor algorithm that merged closely related sequences to remove PCR and sequencing errors. Alignment of CDR3 sequences to IMGT reference sequences was used to assign V, D and J gene segments. For a sequence to be retained, at least a six-nucleotide match to both a V gene segment and a J gene segment was required. Rearrangements were called productive when the CDR3 lacked stop codons and stayed in frame with V and J; all others were non-productive. CDR3 was defined by IMGT convention, running from the second conserved V-encoded cysteine to the conserved J-encoded phenylalanine. The earlier analysis of about 590 of the donors excluded sequences that lacked an unambiguous match to a single V gene segment. In an earlier analysis of more than 500 of the donors, a V segment was called functional when productive rearrangements were above 56.7%, and segregating when the standard deviation between donors exceeded 5%. To diagnose cytomegalovirus status from the catalog of TCR beta chain sequences, a statistical classification framework was built. V and J gene assignment, in a later analysis, came from comparing TCR nucleotide sequences with IMGT/GENE-DB human TR gene sequences. A later analysis assigned CDR3 sequences and most-parsimonious VDJ recombination scenarios with the TCRdist pipeline. In a later analysis, every TCR beta chain was defined by the combination of its CDR3 amino acid sequence and its V-gene family, and reads without a unique V-gene family were dropped. In a later analysis, approximately 640 highly shared, low-generation-probability nucleotide sequences were removed to address suspected cross-contamination and a sequencing artifact. In a later analysis, a clonal expansion index was calculated for each public chain from normalized within-repertoire ranks of inferred template counts. Generation probabilities in a later analysis came from a VDJ recombination model fitted to out-of-frame rearrangements, and those results were checked against IGoR. Hypergeometric tests were used in a later analysis to score TCR-TCR, TCR-HLA and TCR-CMV co-occurrence, with a repertoire-size bias correction applied to the TCR pairs. To estimate false discovery rates, a later analysis permuted the HLA or CMV assignments 20 times. In a later analysis, co-occurring TCRs were grouped using DBSCAN, and TCRdist sequence similarity was added for clustering within HLA-allele-positive subsets. Repertoires with fewer than 30,000 or more than 120,000 public chains were left out of co-occurrence clustering, as were a handful of repertoires with anomalous nucleotide sharing. TCRdb retrieved this table from immuneACCESS and kept in-frame rearrangements only. Not all clones are present; in checked studies, unresolved V genes account for under half, and no reason is known for the remainder. V and J calls and clone size are copied from that table; D and trimming were computed from the DNA. Here the sample has more than 70,000 clones; around 80% occur a single time. The top ten clones comprise more than 5% of the sample.

In total, more than 500 healthy bone marrow donors made up the cohort. At the time of sampling, all cohort members were nominally healthy, though unrecorded immune exposures were likely present. The donor was CMV seropositive and was included in the group of 290 or so seropositive cohort members. A peripheral blood sample was provided by each donor, and peripheral blood mononuclear cells were used for TCR beta sequencing. The Qiagen DNeasy Blood Extraction Kit was used to extract genomic DNA from the blood cell samples. The source material was PBMCs. The TCR originated in a man between 25 and 39 years old in good health and CMV-seropositive. The chain is encoded by TRBV19 joined to TRBJ1-5; no D gene is confidently identified. The CDR3 reads CASSKEGEYQPQHF. The base sequence is TGTGCCAGTAGTAAGGAGGGAGAGTATCAGCCCCAGCATTTT. The entire variable domain, with the stretches around the CDR3 drawn from the reference TRBV19 and TRBJ1-5 proteins, is DGGITQSPKYLFRKEGQNVTLSCEQNLNHDAMYWYRQDPGQGLRLIYYSQIVNDFQKGDIAEGYSVSREKKESFPLTVTSAQKNPTAFYLCASSKEGEYQPQHFGDGTRLSIL.